These T cell receptor beta chains were read from a single sample in a study of Ad26.COV2.S vaccination and SARS-CoV-2 variants. Sequencing was performed with immunoSEQ multiplex PCR; in TCRdb, only in-frame clones are kept and a portion is missing. The table includes 300,000 to 400,000 clones, around 87% detected once. The sequences come from peripheral blood, collected in a trial of Ad26.COV2.S vaccine versus placebo. Receptor source: a person aged 18-60 years who received the Ad26.COV2.S COVID-19 vaccine or a placebo. Both conserved end residues are trimmed from each CDR3. Only part of the rows carry a size: once, few, many, or a class if the clone is expanded.

v_call clone_size cdr3_aa
TRBV4-1 NA ASSQVGQPQH
TRBV29-1 NA SVETGGNEKLF
TRBV7-8 NA ASSSVAGRSGNEQF
TRBV7-3 NA ASSPNGVREQY
TRBV18 NA ASSPRDVGGYT
TRBV5-1 NA ASSSPSNEQF
TRBV4-1 NA ASSQGRGAEGNTIY
TRBV1 NA TSSPIPGNEQY
TRBV7-3 NA ASSLMAVQTNSYNEQF
TRBV2 NA ASRAGQGIQETQY
TRBV3-1/TRBV3-2 NA ASSHIFNRNSYEQY
TRBV6-5 NA ASSPDRDFQPQH
TRBV7-2 NA ASSSLAGVYEQY
TRBV4-3 NA ASSLRGNTGELF
TRBV7-2 NA ASSLRGAIYEQY
TRBV9 NA ASSVDERGKSKNIQY
TRBV5-1 NA ASSLVAGGYTEAF
TRBV13 NA ASSSPGHLNTEAF
TRBV7-9 NA ASRGLVLNEQF
TRBV7-2 once ASSPRAGGVLRQPQH
TRBV6-1 few ASSEHSLIYGYT
TRBV10-3 NA ATEANVDTEAF
TRBV3-1/TRBV3-2 NA ASSQAPGGSYEQY
TRBV5-1 NA ASRPRGPGANEKLF
TRBV19 NA ASSIDGGQNSPLH
TRBV7-3 NA ASSLDSAGELF
TRBV3-1/TRBV3-2 NA ASSQGHLYEQY
TRBV6-2/TRBV6-3 NA ASSFSPEYEQY
TRBV21-1 NA ASSRRDRVDPGAF